The 22 T cell receptor beta chains below were found in one sample sequenced in a study of tumor-infiltrating lymphocytes in localized non-small cell lung cancer. This table comes from immunoSEQ multiplex PCR, and its TCRdb copy is limited to in-frame clones, with some not included. The table has approximately 15,000 clones, 70% to 80% seen once; the top ten hold approximately 8.2%. Sequenced sample: lung tumor tissue. These receptors were taken from a human donor with non-small cell lung cancer.

The chain joins TRBV15 to TRBJ2-7, with 9 bases matching TRBD1. The CDR3 loop spans 16 amino acids. V lost 0 bases, J lost 7 bases, and 10 bases stayed unmatched. The germline V gene has CDR1 LNHNV and CDR2 YYDKDF (reference sequence). The CDR3 DNA reads as TGTGCCACCAGCAGAGATTTGGGACAGGGATCGAGGGAGCAGTACTTC. It translates to CATSRDLGQGSREQYF.

This clone was detected only a few times. This chain connects TRBV5-6 to TRBJ1-1; D call uncertain. CDR1 is SGHDT and CDR2 is YYEEEE in the germline V gene. The CDR3 covers 14 residues. The ends were cut back, 1 base at V and 2 bases at J, with 9 bases in the middle. The CDR3 region is CASSLIGSNTEAFF. The CDR3 DNA follows: TGTGCCAGCAGCTTGATAGGCAGTAACACTGAAGCTTTCTTT.

This clone was seen a handful of times. The V gene is TRBV4-1, the J gene TRBJ1-5, with D hard to call. V was cut by 0 bases and J by 10 bases, with 10 bases left in between. In germline, CDR1 is MGHRA, CDR2 YSYEKL. This CDR3 has 13 residues. The chain's CDR3 is CASSQDLFRPQHF. The CDR3 DNA follows: TGCGCCAGCAGCCAAGATCTCTTTAGACCCCAGCATTTT.

The gene calls are TRBV7-2 and TRBJ1-6; D unclear. CDR1 and CDR2 (germline): SGHTA, FQGNSA. Deletions cut 1 base from V and 0 bases from J, with 7 bases between. The CDR3 contains 16 residues. DNA of the CDR3: TGTGCCAGCAGCTTAGGTCTTAGCTCCTATAATTCACCCCTCCACTTT. This codes for CASSLGLSSYNSPLHF.

V gene TRBV7-2 combines with J gene TRBJ1-1; D gene unclear. There are 14 residues in the CDR3. The germline CDR1 and CDR2 sequences are SGHTA and FQGNSA. The V end lost 5 bases, the J end lost 6 bases, and 16 bases lay between the germline ends. In DNA form, the CDR3 reads TGTGCCAGCAGCCCCCGGGAGTCGAGCCCTGAAGCTTTCTTT. Amino acids: CASSPRESSPEAFF.

This chain connects TRBV2 to TRBJ2-7; the match to TRBD1 covers 7 bases. The CDR3 loop spans 15 amino acids. From germline, CDR1 is SNHLY and CDR2 FYNNEI. J gave up 0 bases and V 4 bases, and 6 bases lay outside the gene matches. The CDR3 sequence: CASSGDSISSYEQYF. Written as DNA, the CDR3 is TGTGCCAGCAGTGGGGACAGCATTAGCTCCTACGAGCAGTACTTC.

The V and J genes are TRBV5-4 and TRBJ1-2, with 10 bases matching TRBD1. V gave up 4 bases and J gave up 8 bases; unmatched junction bases: 8. Germline V gene sequence: CDR1 SGHNT, CDR2 YYREEE (reference sequence). The CDR3 length is 14 residues. CDR3 region: CASSPIDRGHGYTF. The CDR3 DNA is TGTGCCAGCAGCCCAATCGACAGGGGGCACGGCTACACCTTC.

The chain uses TRBV5-1 and TRBJ2-1, with D perhaps matching TRBD1 or TRBD2 (5 bases each). Germline V lookup: CDR1 SGHRS, CDR2 YFSETQ. The CDR3 has 16 residues. Between the trimmed V and J ends, which lost 0 bases and 6 bases, there was a span of 16 bases. Here the CDR3 DNA reads TGCGCCAGCAGCTTGGCAACTAGAGGGGCCAGCAATGAGCAGTTCTTC. Amino acid sequence: CASSLATRGASNEQFF.

The chain employs TRBV27 and TRBJ1-1; D remains unclear. Germline CDR1 reads MNHEY; CDR2 reads SMNVEV (reference sequence). The CDR3 is 13 amino acids. The V end lost 6 bases, the J end lost 4 bases, and 12 bases lay between the germline ends. CDR3 loop: CASSPRSFTEAFF. The CDR3 bases are TGTGCCAGCAGCCCGAGATCATTCACTGAAGCTTTCTTT.

The chain combines TRBV4-2 with TRBJ2-1; D is perhaps TRBD2 (6 bases). The CDR3 is 14 residues long. CDR1 and CDR2 (germline): LGHNA, YNFKEQ. Trimming removed 4 bases at V and 9 bases at J, with 16 bases between. CDR3 amino acids: CASSPSPLRGEQFF. For the CDR3, the DNA is TGTGCCAGCAGCCCGTCCCCGCTGCGGGGTGAGCAGTTCTTC.

The rearrangement links TRBV29-1 to TRBJ1-2; D unclear. CDR1 SQVTM and CDR2 ANQGSEA come from the germline V gene. This CDR3 comprises 9 residues. V lost 4 bases and J 6 bases, leaving 3 bases between the germline ends. The CDR3 here is CSVVDGYTF. The CDR3 nucleotides read TGCAGCGTTGTTGATGGCTACACCTTC.

The chain employs TRBV15 and TRBJ2-1; TRBD2 matches at 7 bases. Per germline, CDR1 LNHNV and CDR2 YYDKDF (reference sequence). Trimming cost V 0 bases and J 7 bases; bases outside gene matches: 12. This CDR3 is built from 17 residues. In nucleotides, the CDR3 is TGTGCCACCAGCAGAGATAGGCGGCTAGCGGAGGGGAATGAGCAGTTCTTC. Translating it yields CATSRDRRLAEGNEQFF.

This chain uses TRBV30 with TRBJ2-3; 7 bases line up with TRBD1. This CDR3 is built from 14 residues. Unmatched junction bases numbered 2, after V lost 0 bases and J lost 2 bases. Germline-derived CDR1 and CDR2 are GTSNPN and SVGIG (reference sequence). CDR3 in amino acids: CAWSVGTATDTQYF. DNA for the CDR3: TGTGCCTGGAGTGTCGGGACAGCCACAGATACGCAGTATTTT.

The chain combines TRBV7-9 with TRBJ1-2; D uncertain. This CDR3 has 12 amino acids. Germline V gene lookup returns CDR1 SEHNR and CDR2 FQNEAQ (reference sequence). V lost 3 bases to trimming and J lost 7 bases, with 9 bases between them. CDR3 sequence reads: CASSLSAVGYTF. CDR3 in DNA: TGTGCCAGCAGCTTGTCAGCGGTTGGCTACACCTTC.

This clone has just one count. This sequence joins TRBV30 and TRBJ1-3; unclear D gene. Germline V gives CDR1 GTSNPN, CDR2 SVGIG (reference sequence). Trimming stripped 2 bases from V and 0 bases from J, with 11 bases between. The CDR3 consists of 15 residues. The DNA for the CDR3 is TGTGCCTGGAGTTCCCAACGACCCTCTGGAAACACCATATATTTT. This translates into CAWSSQRPSGNTIYF.

This rearrangement joins TRBV15 to TRBJ2-7; D is unclear. Deletions cut 5 bases from V and 3 bases from J, with 14 bases between. Germline loops: CDR1 LNHNV, CDR2 YYDKDF (reference sequence). This CDR3 is built from 14 residues. CDR3 bases: TGTGCCACCAGCTTGAGTTATCAAAACTACGAGCAGTACTTC. This sequence encodes CATSLSYQNYEQYF.

The V call is TRBV12-5, the J call TRBJ2-2; D tentatively reads TRBD1 or TRBD2 (5 bases each). Trimming took 4 bases from V and 5 from J, leaving 20 bases between them. The CDR3 contains 17 residues. Germline CDR1 is LGHNT and CDR2 is FRNRAP. The CDR3 sequence is CASGSYWTGWGTGELFF. The CDR3, as DNA: TGTGCTAGTGGTTCGTACTGGACTGGATGGGGGACCGGGGAGCTGTTTTTT.

The chain uses TRBV5-6 and TRBJ2-4; D not resolved. Trimming shortened V by 0 bases and J by 0 bases, and 10 bases separated the two germline ends. This CDR3 has 16 residues. Germline V lookup: CDR1 SGHDT, CDR2 YYEEEE. Here the CDR3 DNA reads TGTGCCAGCAGCTTGGGGGTAGGAAAAGCCAAAAACATTCAGTACTTC. It is translated as CASSLGVGKAKNIQYF.

The chain employs TRBV14 and TRBJ2-5; 8 bases agree with TRBD2. Germline V lookup: CDR1 SGHDN, CDR2 FVKESK. CDR3 size: 18 residues. The V segment lost 1 base and the J segment 0 bases; nucleotides outside the gene matches: 10. The chain's CDR3 is CASSQGRLAGRYQETQYF. Written as DNA, the CDR3 is TGTGCCAGCAGCCAAGGAAGGCTAGCGGGCCGGTACCAAGAGACCCAGTACTTC. Full variable domain (missing parts from reference TRBV14 and TRBJ2-5): EAGVTQFPSHSVIEKGQTVTLRCDPISGHDNLYWYRRVMGKEIKFLLHFVKESKQDESGMPNNRFLAERTGGTYSTLKVQPAELEDSGVYFCASSQGRLAGRYQETQYFGPGTRLLVL.

The rearrangement joins TRBV5-1 to TRBJ1-1; 9 nucleotides agree with TRBD1. Trimming at V came to 4 bases and at J to 0 bases, leaving 7 bases not matched to a gene. The CDR3 sequence is 16 residues long. Germline lookup yields CDR1 SGHRS and CDR2 YFSETQ. CDR3 in DNA: TGCGCCAGCAGCCTCCACAGGGGGCCCATGAACACTGAAGCTTTCTTT. Residues: CASSLHRGPMNTEAFF.

This clone is categorized as medium-sized. This chain links TRBV25-1 with TRBJ1-4; D ambiguous. This CDR3 comprises 14 residues. V dropped 1 base and J dropped 5 bases, with 8 bases sitting between them. Germline CDR1 reads MGHDK; CDR2 reads SYGVNS. CDR3 nucleotide sequence: TGTGCCAGCAGTGAATCTCGGGAGAATGAAAAACTGTTTTTT. Translating it yields CASSESRENEKLFF.

The V call is TRBV5-1, the J call TRBJ2-3; D is undetermined. The length of the CDR3 is 14 residues. Per germline, CDR1 SGHRS and CDR2 YFSETQ. Deletions cut 0 bases from V and 2 bases from J, with 7 bases between. This CDR3 reads CASSLGQDTDTQYF. The CDR3 coding sequence is TGCGCCAGCAGCTTGGGGCAGGACACAGATACGCAGTATTTT.